The 32 T cell receptor beta chains presented below share a single source sample, sequenced in a study of cytomegalovirus exposure and HLA in healthy donors. 60 Vbeta and 13 Jbeta primers were used in PCR. Clones were sequenced by immunoSEQ multiplex PCR, and TCRdb holds only the in-frame ones, with some missing. The profile shows some 100,000 clones, roughly 74% of them singletons. Material: PBMCs. These receptors were obtained from a female donor in good health and CMV-seropositive.

This sequence joins TRBV19 and TRBJ1-1; 7 bases agree with TRBD1. CDR1 LNHDA and CDR2 SQIVND come from the germline V gene (reference sequence). V lost 6 bases and J lost 3; bases outside the gene matches: 1. The CDR3 consists of 12 residues. The CDR3 nucleotides are TGTGCCAGTAGACAGGGGTACACTGAAGCTTTCTTT. Amino acid sequence: CASRQGYTEAFF.

The V gene is TRBV28, the J gene TRBJ2-1; tentatively, D is TRBD1 (5 bases). The CDR3 has 14 residues. Trimming shortened V by 4 bases and J by 2 bases, and 9 bases separated the two germline ends. The V gene's germline CDR1 is MDHEN and CDR2 SYDVKM. This chain's CDR3 is CASSSPRAYNEQFF. The CDR3 coding sequence is TGTGCCAGCAGTTCCCCCAGGGCCTACAATGAGCAGTTCTTC.

V gene TRBV4-3 combines with J gene TRBJ2-1; 11 bases are a match to TRBD2. Germline V gene lookup returns CDR1 LGHNA and CDR2 YSLEER. J lost 2 bases, V lost 4 bases, and 7 bases had no gene match. This CDR3 comprises 17 residues. In DNA, the CDR3 is TGCGCCAGCAGCCGAATACTAGCGGGAGATACCTACAATGAGCAGTTCTTC. It encodes CASSRILAGDTYNEQFF.

The rearrangement joins TRBV27 to TRBJ2-3, with TRBD1 matching 12 bases. This CDR3 comprises 20 residues. The V gene's germline CDR1 is MNHEY and CDR2 SMNVEV (reference sequence). V shed 0 bases and J 0 bases; nucleotides not matched to a gene: 10. The CDR3 nucleotides are TGTGCCAGCAGTTTATCGGTGGGACAGGGGGCGCCCGACAGCACAGATACGCAGTATTTT. This codes for CASSLSVGQGAPDSTDTQYF.

The rearrangement links TRBV5-1 to TRBJ2-7; 9 positions agree with TRBD1. V dropped 3 bases and J dropped 2; count of bases not matched to a gene: 18. The V gene's germline CDR1 is SGHRS and CDR2 YFSETQ. The CDR3 loop spans 19 amino acids. CDR3 in amino acids: CASSSGTGRAGKGPYEQYF. CDR3 sequence (DNA): TGCGCCAGCAGCTCGGGGACAGGGCGGGCCGGCAAAGGGCCCTACGAGCAGTACTTC.

This chain links TRBV28 with TRBJ1-3, with unresolved D. The germline gives CDR1 MDHEN, CDR2 SYDVKM. The CDR3 is 15 residues long. Trimming took 2 bases from V and 2 from J, leaving 10 bases between them. The CDR3: CASSLGGLAGNTIYF. The CDR3 DNA reads as TGTGCCAGCAGTTTAGGAGGGCTAGCTGGAAACACCATATATTTT.

This clone was observed a handful of times. This rearrangement joins TRBV28 to TRBJ1-2; weak D call: TRBD1 (6 bases). V was trimmed by 8 bases and J by 0 bases, leaving 16 bases between them. The CDR3 is made up of 15 amino acids. Germline V lookup: CDR1 MDHEN, CDR2 SYDVKM. CDR3 nucleotide sequence: TGTGCCAGCCTAACAGGGCCCGCGACTAACTATGGCTACACCTTC. It is translated as CASLTGPATNYGYTF.

This clone occurred a few times. The CDR3 DNA reads TGCGCCAGCAGCCAACTCAAAGGGGTTGATGAAAAACTGTTTTTT. This gives the protein CASSQLKGVDEKLFF. J is TRBJ1-4 and V is TRBV4-3; a possible D gene is TRBD1 (5 bases). There are 15 residues in the CDR3. V was shortened by 2 bases and J by 6 bases, with 13 bases between the two germline ends. Germline CDR1 is LGHNA and CDR2 is YSLEER.

This clone has a handful of counts. The rearrangement links TRBV19 to TRBJ1-4; no firm D call. Trimming stripped 11 bases from V and 7 bases from J, with 11 bases between. Germline CDR1 and CDR2: LNHDA and SQIVND (reference sequence). The CDR3 loop spans 11 amino acids. The CDR3: CACRSGEKLFF. CDR3 in DNA: TGTGCCTGCCGGTCCGGTGAAAAACTGTTTTTT. The whole variable domain, filled in from reference TRBV19 and TRBJ1-4, reads DGGITQSPKYLFRKEGQNVTLSCEQNLNHDAMYWYRQDPGQGLRLIYYSQIVNDFQKGDIAEGYSVSREKKESFPLTVTSAQKNPTAFYLCACRSGEKLFFGSGTQLSVL.

The genes are TRBV10-3 and TRBJ1-5, with a possible D match to TRBD1 (6 bases). The ends were cut back, 3 bases at V and 4 bases at J, with 16 bases in the middle. The CDR3 loop spans 16 amino acids. The germline gives CDR1 ENHRY, CDR2 SYGVKD. This CDR3 is CAISDRGQSRNQPQHF. For the CDR3, the DNA is TGTGCCATCAGTGACAGGGGCCAGTCCCGAAATCAGCCCCAGCATTTT.

This chain uses TRBV6-1 with TRBJ1-2; D unresolved. This CDR3 contains 12 residues. The germline V gene encodes CDR1 MNHNS and CDR2 SASEGT. V dropped 6 bases and J dropped 8 bases, with 13 bases sitting between them. This CDR3 is CASSPAGEGYTF. CDR3 nucleotides: TGTGCCAGCAGCCCCGCTGGGGAGGGCTACACCTTC.

The chain uses TRBV18 and TRBJ2-7, with TRBD1 matching 7 bases. Germline V lookup: CDR1 KGHSH, CDR2 LQKENI. Trimming at V came to 3 bases and at J to 6 bases, leaving 8 bases not matched to a gene. CDR3 length: 14 amino acids. The CDR3 DNA sequence: TGTGCCAGCTCACCTAGCCGACAGGGAACCGAGCAGTACTTC. It encodes CASSPSRQGTEQYF.

The chain combines TRBV7-8 with TRBJ2-7; 11 positions match TRBD2. J gave up 3 bases and V 0 bases, and 1 base lay outside the gene matches. In germline, CDR1 is SGHVS, CDR2 FQNEAQ. The CDR3 runs to 15 residues. The CDR3 bases are TGTGCCAGCAGCTTAGCGGGGACTAGCGGCTACGAGCAGTACTTC. Residues: CASSLAGTSGYEQYF.

V and J are TRBV15 and TRBJ2-5; 12 bases align to TRBD1. Germline lookup yields CDR1 LNHNV and CDR2 YYDKDF (reference sequence). Losses at the gene ends were 3 bases for V and 5 bases for J; bases not matched to a gene: 7. CDR3 length: 16 amino acids. The chain's CDR3 is CATSSRDRGRVETQYF. The CDR3 DNA is TGTGCCACCAGCAGCAGGGACAGGGGGCGCGTGGAGACCCAGTACTTC. Combining the CDR3 with reference TRBV15 and TRBJ2-5 gives the whole variable domain DAMVIQNPRYQVTQFGKPVTLSCSQTLNHNVMYWYQQKSSQAPKLLFHYYDKDFNNEADTPDNFQSRRPNTSFCFLDIRSPGLGDTAMYLCATSSRDRGRVETQYFGPGTRLLVL.

Details on this clone: The junction shows a germline mismatch at one end, possibly a read error. The chain has TRBV25-1 and TRBJ1-2, with 8 bases aligning to TRBD1. CDR3 length equals 14 residues. Germline V gene sequence: CDR1 MGHDK, CDR2 SYGVNS. The CDR3 is CASSELGEAQGESF. The DNA for the CDR3 is TGTGCCAGCAGTGAATTGGGTGAGGCACAGGGGGAGAGCTTC.

The chain is built from TRBV7-2 and TRBJ1-5; TRBD1 matches 8 bases. This CDR3 has 15 amino acids. After removal of 4 bases from V and 3 bases from J, the junction contained 5 bases not matched to a gene. CDR1 and CDR2 from the germline V gene are SGHTA and FQGNSA. The CDR3, as DNA: TGTGCCAGCAGCTGGGGACAGGCCGACAATCAGCCCCAGCATTTT. It translates to CASSWGQADNQPQHF.

V gene TRBV7-2 combines with J gene TRBJ2-1; D is unclear. This CDR3 spans 14 amino acids. Germline lookup yields CDR1 SGHTA and CDR2 FQGNSA. Trimming pared 3 bases from V and 5 bases from J, leaving 11 bases between. CDR3: CASSLTSAHNEQFF. In nucleotides, the CDR3 is TGTGCCAGCAGCTTGACGAGCGCCCACAATGAGCAGTTCTTC.

This clone was detected a few times. This sequence joins TRBV4-3 and TRBJ2-1; D perhaps matches TRBD2 (6 bases). The V end was cut by 1 base, the J end by 6 bases, with 16 bases between. The length of the CDR3 is 16 residues. CDR1 is LGHNA, CDR2 YSLEER, per germline. The DNA of the CDR3 is TGCGCCAGCAGCCAAGGACCTGGGGGGTCCAGCAATGAGCAGTTCTTC. This translates into CASSQGPGGSSNEQFF.

This chain joins TRBV18 and TRBJ2-1; TRBD1 matches at 7 bases. Looked up from germline, CDR1 is KGHSH and CDR2 is LQKENI. Trimming cost V 8 bases and J 6 bases; bases outside gene matches: 13. CDR3 length: 15 amino acids. As DNA, the CDR3 is TGTGCCAGCCATTACGGGACAGATTTTTCCAATGAGCAGTTCTTC. This sequence encodes CASHYGTDFSNEQFF.

The chain uses TRBV29-1 and TRBJ2-4; perhaps TRBD1 as D (5 bases). V lost 3 bases, J lost 8 bases, and 20 bases lay in between. The germline V gene encodes CDR1 SQVTM and CDR2 ANQGSEA. CDR3 size: 15 residues. The CDR3 nucleotides read TGCAGCGTTGACGAAGGCACCCCAACAGGCCACATTCAGTACTTC. It encodes CSVDEGTPTGHIQYF.

This clone was seen a handful of times. The chain employs TRBV6-5 and TRBJ1-6; D gene unclear. Germline V lookup: CDR1 MNHEY, CDR2 SVGAGI. CDR3 length: 13 amino acids. V lost 6 bases and J lost 6, with 9 bases in between. CDR3 nucleotide sequence: TGTGCCAGCAGACCCGGTACTAATTCACCCCTCCACTTT. This encodes CASRPGTNSPLHF.

The chain uses TRBV11-3 and TRBJ2-3; a weak D match, TRBD2 (6 bases). This CDR3 comprises 13 residues. Deletions cut 8 bases from V and 5 bases from J, with 14 bases between. Germline V gives CDR1 SGHNT, CDR2 YENEEA. CDR3 in amino acids: CASGDGRRDTQYF. The CDR3, as DNA: TGTGCCAGCGGAGACGGGAGAAGAGATACGCAGTATTTT.

This rearrangement joins TRBV14 to TRBJ1-1; D is possibly TRBD1 (6 bases). This CDR3 region has 13 residues. The V end lost 5 bases, the J end lost 1 base, and 8 bases lay between the germline ends. Germline V CDR1 and CDR2: SGHDN, FVKESK. The CDR3 DNA is TGTGCCAGCAGCTGGACAGCGAACACTGAAGCTTTCTTT. Translating gives CASSWTANTEAFF.

The rearrangement joins TRBV6-5 to TRBJ2-1; 8 positions agree with TRBD2. Germline loops: CDR1 MNHEY, CDR2 SVGAGI. The CDR3 is 11 residues long. V dropped 5 bases and J dropped 15; count of bases not matched to a gene: 6. The CDR3 is CASSKGTSPFF. The DNA of the CDR3 is TGTGCCAGCAGTAAAGGGACTAGTCCGTTCTTC.

This rearrangement joins TRBV6-4 to TRBJ2-2, with 7 nucleotides matching TRBD2. The CDR3 spans 16 residues. CDR1 is MRHNA, CDR2 SNTAGT, per germline. J lost 4 bases, V lost 0 bases, and 5 bases had no gene match. As DNA, the CDR3 is TGTGCCAGCAGTGACTCGTCCGGGGGGTCCACCGGGGAGCTGTTTTTT. Its translation is CASSDSSGGSTGELFF.

This clone showed up just once. The chain links TRBV28 to TRBJ2-3, with D unresolved. The CDR3 contains 13 residues. Trimming cost V 3 bases and J 2 bases, with 6 bases left between them. Germline CDR1 MDHEN, CDR2 SYDVKM. CDR3 amino acids: CASSLLNTDTQYF. Written as DNA, the CDR3 is TGTGCCAGCAGTTTGCTAAACACAGATACGCAGTATTTT.

The chain couples TRBV7-8 to TRBJ2-7; a weak D match, TRBD1 (6 bases). The CDR3 length is 14 residues. The V and J ends lost 5 bases and 2 bases respectively, with 13 bases between them. Per the germline V gene, CDR1 is SGHVS and CDR2 is FQNEAQ. The CDR3, as DNA: TGTGCCAGCAGCCTTCCCCAGGGGACCTACGAGCAGTACTTC. It codes for CASSLPQGTYEQYF.

The chain has TRBV4-2 and TRBJ2-2; 8 bases are a match to TRBD1. The CDR3 totals 14 residues. Trimming took 4 bases from V and 5 from J; bases not matched to a gene: 3. Looked up from germline, CDR1 is LGHNA and CDR2 is YNFKEQ. The CDR3 region is CASSRNRGTGELFF. As DNA, the CDR3 is TGTGCCAGCAGCCGAAACAGGGGGACCGGGGAGCTGTTTTTT.

This chain uses TRBV30 with TRBJ2-3; 9 bases fit TRBD1. Germline V lookup: CDR1 GTSNPN, CDR2 SVGIG (reference sequence). CDR3 length equals 16 residues. Trimming took 2 bases from V and 3 from J; bases not matched to a gene: 9. Written as DNA, the CDR3 is TGTGCCTGGAGTCCTCGGACAGGGGTAATTACAGATACGCAGTATTTT. Amino acid sequence: CAWSPRTGVITDTQYF.

The chain joins TRBV6-5 to TRBJ1-2; D is perhaps TRBD1 (5 bases). The CDR3 runs 14 residues. V lost 2 bases and J 5 bases, leaving 12 bases between the germline ends. Germline loops: CDR1 MNHEY, CDR2 SVGAGI. CDR3 DNA: TGTGCCAGCAGTTACGCCGACAGCCTATATGGCTACACCTTC. It yields the protein CASSYADSLYGYTF.

The CDR3 nucleotides read TGTGCCAGTAGTGTAACAGCAACCTACGAGCAGTACTTC. Protein: CASSVTATYEQYF. The rearrangement uses TRBV19 and TRBJ2-7; D remains unclear. This CDR3 spans 13 amino acids. V was trimmed by 5 bases and J by 2 bases, leaving 10 bases between them. Germline values: CDR1 LNHDA, CDR2 SQIVND (reference sequence). The full variable domain, rest sourced from reference TRBV19 and TRBJ2-7, is DGGITQSPKYLFRKEGQNVTLSCEQNLNHDAMYWYRQDPGQGLRLIYYSQIVNDFQKGDIAEGYSVSREKKESFPLTVTSAQKNPTAFYLCASSVTATYEQYFGPGTRLTVT.

This rearrangement joins TRBV10-3 to TRBJ2-7, with TRBD1 matching 7 bases. Germline V CDR1 and CDR2: ENHRY, SYGVKD. The CDR3 consists of 16 residues. After removal of 5 bases from V and 0 bases from J, the junction contained 10 bases not matched to a gene. Here the CDR3 DNA reads TGTGCCATCAGTACACAATTGACAGGGATCTCCTACGAGCAGTACTTC. Translating gives CAISTQLTGISYEQYF.